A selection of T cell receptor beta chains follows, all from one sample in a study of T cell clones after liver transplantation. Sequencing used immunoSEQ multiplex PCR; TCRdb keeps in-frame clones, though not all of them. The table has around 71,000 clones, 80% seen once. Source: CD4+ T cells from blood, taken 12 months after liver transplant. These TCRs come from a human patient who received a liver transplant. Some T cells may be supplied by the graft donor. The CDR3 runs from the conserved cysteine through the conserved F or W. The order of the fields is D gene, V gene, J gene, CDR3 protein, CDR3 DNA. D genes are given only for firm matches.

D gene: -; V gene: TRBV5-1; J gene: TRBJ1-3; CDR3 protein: CASSLGGGHSGNTIYF; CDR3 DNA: TGCGCCAGCAGCTTGGGCGGGGGCCACTCTGGAAACACCATATATTTT
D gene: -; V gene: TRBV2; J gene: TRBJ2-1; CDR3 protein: CASKATSSYNEQFF; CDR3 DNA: TGTGCCAGCAAGGCAACGAGCTCCTACAATGAGCAGTTCTTC
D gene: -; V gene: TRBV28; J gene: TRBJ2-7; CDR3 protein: CASSLWGFTYEQYF; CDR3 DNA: TGTGCCAGCAGTTTATGGGGGTTTACCTACGAGCAGTACTTC
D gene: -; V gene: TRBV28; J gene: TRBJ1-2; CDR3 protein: CASSLQGSANYGYTF; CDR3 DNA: TGTGCCAGCAGTCTCCAGGGAAGTGCTAACTATGGCTACACCTTC
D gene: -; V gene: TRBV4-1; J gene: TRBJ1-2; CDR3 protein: CASSHDKGRVKFRGYTF; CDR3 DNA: TGCGCCAGCAGCCATGACAAGGGCAGGGTCAAGTTTCGTGGCTACACCTTC
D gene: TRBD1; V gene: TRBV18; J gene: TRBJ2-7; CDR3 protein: CASSPRTGGDEQYF; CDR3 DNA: TGTGCCAGCTCACCAAGGACAGGGGGCGACGAGCAGTACTTC
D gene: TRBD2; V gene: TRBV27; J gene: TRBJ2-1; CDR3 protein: CASSPWAGGNNEQFF; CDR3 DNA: TGTGCCAGCAGTCCTTGGGCGGGGGGGAACAATGAGCAGTTCTTC
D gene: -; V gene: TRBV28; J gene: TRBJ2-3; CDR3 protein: CASSPPPHGILAVNTQYF; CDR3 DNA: TGTGCCAGCAGTCCCCCTCCCCACGGTATCCTGGCCGTGAATACGCAGTATTTT
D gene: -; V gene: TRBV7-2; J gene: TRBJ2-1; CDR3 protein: CASSLVLRPSYNEQFF; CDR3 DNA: TGTGCCAGCAGCTTAGTTTTGCGGCCCTCCTACAATGAGCAGTTCTTC
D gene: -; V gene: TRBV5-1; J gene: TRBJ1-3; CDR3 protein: CASSFGQGSGNTIYF; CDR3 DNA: TGCGCCAGCAGCTTCGGTCAGGGAAGTGGAAACACCATATATTTT
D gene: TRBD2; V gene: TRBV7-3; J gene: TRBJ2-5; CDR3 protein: CASSPPLAGGNGEETQYF; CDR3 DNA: TGTGCCAGCAGCCCCCCCCTAGCGGGAGGTAACGGCGAAGAGACCCAGTACTTC